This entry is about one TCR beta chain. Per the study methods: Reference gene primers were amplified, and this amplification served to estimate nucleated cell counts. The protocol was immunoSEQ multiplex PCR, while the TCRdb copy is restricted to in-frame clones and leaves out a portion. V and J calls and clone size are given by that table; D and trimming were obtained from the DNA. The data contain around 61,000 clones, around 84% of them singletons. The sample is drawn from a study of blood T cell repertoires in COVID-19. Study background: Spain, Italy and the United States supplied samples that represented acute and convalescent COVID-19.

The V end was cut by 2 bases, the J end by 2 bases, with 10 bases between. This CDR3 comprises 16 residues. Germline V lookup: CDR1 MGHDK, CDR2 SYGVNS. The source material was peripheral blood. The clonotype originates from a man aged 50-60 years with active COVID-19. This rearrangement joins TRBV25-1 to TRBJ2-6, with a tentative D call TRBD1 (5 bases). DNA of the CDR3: TGTGCCAGCAGTGAACAGGGCGAGGCTGGGGCCAACGTCCTGACTTTC. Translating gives CASSEQGEAGANVLTF.